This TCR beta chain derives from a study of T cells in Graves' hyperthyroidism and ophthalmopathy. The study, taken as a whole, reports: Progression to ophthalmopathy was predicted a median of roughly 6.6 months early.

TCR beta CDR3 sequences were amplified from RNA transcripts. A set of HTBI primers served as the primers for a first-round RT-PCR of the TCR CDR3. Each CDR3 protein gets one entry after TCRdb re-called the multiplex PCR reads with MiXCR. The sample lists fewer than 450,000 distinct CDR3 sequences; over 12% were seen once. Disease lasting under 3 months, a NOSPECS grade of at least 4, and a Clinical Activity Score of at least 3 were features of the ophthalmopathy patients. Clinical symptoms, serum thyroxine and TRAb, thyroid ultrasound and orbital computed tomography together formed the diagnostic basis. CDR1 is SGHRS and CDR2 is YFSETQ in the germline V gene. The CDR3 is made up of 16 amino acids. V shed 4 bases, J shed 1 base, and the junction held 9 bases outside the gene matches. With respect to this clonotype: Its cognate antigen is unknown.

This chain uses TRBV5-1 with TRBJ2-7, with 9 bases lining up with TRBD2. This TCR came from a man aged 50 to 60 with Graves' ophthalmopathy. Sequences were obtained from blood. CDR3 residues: CASSRVTSGLSYEQYF. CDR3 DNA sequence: TGCGCCAGCAGCCGAGTGACTAGCGGCTTGTCCTACGAGCAGTACTTC.